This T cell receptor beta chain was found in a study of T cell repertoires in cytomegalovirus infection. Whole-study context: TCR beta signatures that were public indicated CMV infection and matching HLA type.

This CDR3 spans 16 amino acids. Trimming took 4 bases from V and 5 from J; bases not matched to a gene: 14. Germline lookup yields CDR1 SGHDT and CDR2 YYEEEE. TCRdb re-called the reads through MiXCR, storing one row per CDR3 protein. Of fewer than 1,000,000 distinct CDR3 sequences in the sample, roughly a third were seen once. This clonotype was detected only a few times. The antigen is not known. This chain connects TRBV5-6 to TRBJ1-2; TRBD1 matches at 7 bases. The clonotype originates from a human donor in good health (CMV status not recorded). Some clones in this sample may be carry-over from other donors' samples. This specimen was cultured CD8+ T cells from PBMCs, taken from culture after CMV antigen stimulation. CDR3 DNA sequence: TGTGCCAGCAGCCAGACTACCTCCGACAGGGCATATGGCTACACCTTC. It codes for CASSQTTSDRAYGYTF.